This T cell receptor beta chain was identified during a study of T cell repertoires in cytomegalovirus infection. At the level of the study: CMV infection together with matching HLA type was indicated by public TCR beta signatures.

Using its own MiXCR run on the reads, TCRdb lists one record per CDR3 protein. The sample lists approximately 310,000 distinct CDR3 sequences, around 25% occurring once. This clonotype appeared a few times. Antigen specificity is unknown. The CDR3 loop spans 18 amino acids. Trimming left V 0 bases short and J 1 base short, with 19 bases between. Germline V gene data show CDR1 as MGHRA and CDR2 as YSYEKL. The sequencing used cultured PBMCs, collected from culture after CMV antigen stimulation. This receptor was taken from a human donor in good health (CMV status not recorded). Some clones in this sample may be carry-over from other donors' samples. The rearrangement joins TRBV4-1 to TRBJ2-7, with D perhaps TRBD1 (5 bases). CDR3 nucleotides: TGCGCCAGCAGCCAAGAATTAAGTTTAACAGGTTTATCCTACGAGCAGTACTTC. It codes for CASSQELSLTGLSYEQYF.